This TCR beta chain was captured by sequencing in a study of beta chain features in type 1 diabetes. The CDR3 loop spans 17 amino acids. Germline V gene data show CDR1 as MDHEN and CDR2 as SYDVKM. J was trimmed by 4 bases and V by 5 bases; bases with no gene match: 12. Per donor, one heparinised blood draw averaged about 116 mL. Whole-study findings and limits: Whether HLA type influences TCRB rearrangement remained unresolved here. Moderately but significantly shorter TCRB CDR3s were found in Type 1 diabetes patients in all four CD4+ subsets.

What was sequenced were expressed TCRB transcripts, since all of the isolated RNA had been reverse transcribed. Sequencing was performed with immunoSEQ multiplex PCR; in TCRdb, only in-frame clones are kept and a portion is missing. The table includes a few hundred thousand clones, 11% detected once. Remarks on this clone: Its antigen is unidentified.

The sequenced material came from naive CD4+ T cells from blood. The J gene is TRBJ2-2, the V gene TRBV28, with 8 bases fitting TRBD1. The sequence was collected from a man aged 25-40 years with type 1 diabetes. The CDR3 here is CASSAPGQGRSTGELFF. CDR3 nucleotides: TGTGCCAGCAGTGCCCCCGGACAGGGTCGGAGCACCGGGGAGCTGTTTTTT.